One sample yielded the 30 T cell receptor beta chains listed below, sequenced in a study of graft-versus-host responses after intestinal transplantation. Using immunoSEQ multiplex PCR, the repertoire was profiled, and TCRdb retains in-frame clones only, with some absent. The repertoire has 80,000 or so clones, about 92% of them found once; the top ten carry over 0.55%. Source: PBMCs, taken 98 days after intestinal transplantation. The receptors shown here come from a human patient who received an intestinal transplant, so some T cells may come from the graft donor.

This chain connects TRBV5-1 to TRBJ2-7; unclear D gene. CDR1 and CDR2 from the germline V gene are SGHRS and YFSETQ. Trimming shortened V by 1 base and J by 1 base, and 9 bases separated the two germline ends. The CDR3 is 14 amino acids. CDR3 DNA sequence: TGCGCCAGCAGCTTGACTTTGCCTTCCTACGAGCAGTACTTC. This gives the protein CASSLTLPSYEQYF.

The chain joins TRBV11-2 to TRBJ2-7; a possible D gene is TRBD1 (6 bases). CDR3 length equals 16 residues. Trimming stripped 5 bases from V and 3 bases from J, with 20 bases between. Germline V gene sequence: CDR1 SGHAT, CDR2 FQNNGV. The CDR3 DNA sequence: TGTGCCAGCAGCCCACAGACAGGATCGATCGGCTACGAGCAGTACTTC. Its protein product is CASSPQTGSIGYEQYF.

The chain uses TRBV19 and TRBJ1-2; TRBD1 agrees at 8 bases. CDR3 length: 16 amino acids. Germline CDR1 and CDR2: LNHDA and SQIVND (reference sequence). Trimming took 2 bases from V and 5 from J; bases not matched to a gene: 10. The CDR3 DNA follows: TGTGCCAGTAGTATAACGTCAGGGGGCGCGGGGTATGGCTACACCTTC. Its protein is CASSITSGGAGYGYTF.

The V and J genes are TRBV15 and TRBJ2-3; 12 bases align to TRBD2. V was clipped by 0 bases and J by 4 bases; unmatched bases: 5. The CDR3 is made up of 17 amino acids. Germline CDR1 LNHNV, CDR2 YYDKDF (reference sequence). CDR3 region: CATSRDARLAGADTQYF. CDR3 nucleotides: TGTGCCACCAGCAGAGATGCCCGACTAGCGGGGGCAGATACGCAGTATTTT.

The V call is TRBV11-2, the J call TRBJ2-2; 8 bases match TRBD2. The CDR3 covers 17 residues. With V trimmed by 5 bases and J by 4 bases, 12 bases remained unmatched. Looked up from germline, CDR1 is SGHAT and CDR2 is FQNNGV. CDR3 sequence: CASSLKGTSWGTGELFF. The CDR3 DNA reads as TGTGCCAGCAGCCTTAAGGGGACTAGTTGGGGCACCGGGGAGCTGTTTTTT.

The chain links TRBV5-1 to TRBJ2-7; D unclear. Looked up from germline, CDR1 is SGHRS and CDR2 is YFSETQ. The CDR3 runs to 12 residues. Trimming took 2 bases from V and 5 from J, leaving 8 bases between them. CDR3 in DNA: TGCGCCAGCAGCTTTCGACATAACGAGCAGTACTTC. Translating gives CASSFRHNEQYF.

The CDR3 reads CASSYSGQGHYGYTF. The CDR3 region has the DNA TGTGCCAGCAGTTACTCGGGACAGGGCCACTATGGCTACACCTTC. The rearrangement uses TRBV6-5 and TRBJ1-2, with 9 bases lining up with TRBD1. Germline CDR1 MNHEY, CDR2 SVGAGI. J was trimmed by 3 bases and V by 0 bases; bases with no gene match: 2. This CDR3 is built from 15 residues.

This clone was counted once. The V gene is TRBV15, the J gene TRBJ2-2; possible D gene TRBD2, 6 bases. The CDR3 consists of 15 residues. CDR1 is LNHNV, CDR2 YYDKDF, per germline (reference sequence). Trimming left V 4 bases short and J 5 bases short, with 14 bases between. The CDR3 DNA is TGTGCCACCAGCAAACGGGGGATGAGTACCGGGGAGCTGTTTTTT. Protein sequence: CATSKRGMSTGELFF.

This clone was observed a single time. The chain is built from TRBV5-1 and TRBJ2-7, with TRBD1 matching 9 bases. The germline V gene has CDR1 SGHRS and CDR2 YFSETQ. The ends lost 5 bases at V and 5 bases at J; junction bases unmatched: 8. The CDR3 consists of 14 residues. In DNA form, the CDR3 reads TGCGCCAGCAGGTGGGACAGGGCGGCCCACGAGCAGTACTTC. Translating gives CASRWDRAAHEQYF.

This chain uses TRBV7-9 with TRBJ2-2, with a possible D match to TRBD1 (6 bases). V was clipped by 2 bases and J by 4 bases, with 20 bases between them. Germline-derived CDR1 and CDR2 are SEHNR and FQNEAQ (reference sequence). The CDR3 has 18 amino acids. The CDR3 sequence: CASSLKSGVTTGTGELFF. CDR3 nucleotide sequence: TGTGCCAGCAGCTTAAAGTCAGGGGTTACGACCGGCACCGGGGAGCTGTTTTTT.

The chain couples TRBV6-1 to TRBJ2-7; 8 bases are shared with TRBD1. J gave up 4 bases and V 8 bases, and 7 bases lay outside the gene matches. The CDR3 covers 13 residues. Germline V gives CDR1 MNHNS, CDR2 SASEGT. The CDR3: CASPGGQGYEQYF. CDR3 nucleotide sequence: TGTGCCAGCCCAGGGGGCCAAGGGTACGAGCAGTACTTC.

The chain employs TRBV4-1 and TRBJ2-2, with 13 bases fitting TRBD2. V shed 1 base and J 7 bases; nucleotides not matched to a gene: 6. CDR1 and CDR2 from the germline V gene are MGHRA and YSYEKL. The CDR3 sequence is 17 residues long. CDR3 coding DNA: TGCGCCAGCAGCCAAGTTGGGGGACTAGCGGGGCTCGGGGAGCTGTTTTTT. Residues: CASSQVGGLAGLGELFF.

The chain employs TRBV10-1 and TRBJ2-7; D is possibly TRBD1 (6 bases). Trimming stripped 2 bases from V and 0 bases from J, with 8 bases between. Germline V CDR1 and CDR2: WNHNN, SYGVQD (reference sequence). The CDR3 covers 14 residues. The CDR3 nucleotides read TGCGCCAGCAGTGAGGGGGACAACTCCTACGAGCAGTACTTC. This encodes CASSEGDNSYEQYF.

This chain links TRBV18 with TRBJ2-2; no reliable D call. This CDR3 has 14 amino acids. In germline, CDR1 is KGHSH, CDR2 LQKENI. V lost 2 bases to trimming and J lost 3 bases, with 7 bases between them. In nucleotides, the CDR3 is TGTGCCAGCTCACCAACCCTCGACACCGGGGAGCTGTTTTTT. Its protein product is CASSPTLDTGELFF.

The count of this clone is one. This chain joins TRBV28 and TRBJ1-2; TRBD1 agrees at 8 bases. Germline V gene lookup returns CDR1 MDHEN and CDR2 SYDVKM. The CDR3 consists of 14 residues. V dropped 6 bases and J dropped 4; count of bases not matched to a gene: 7. The CDR3, as DNA: TGTGCCAGCAGCCTGAGTACAGGGGGCTATGGCTACACCTTC. It specifies CASSLSTGGYGYTF.

J is TRBJ1-3 and V is TRBV6-5; D remains unclear. CDR1 MNHEY and CDR2 SVGAGI come from the germline V gene. The CDR3 contains 14 residues. V was cut by 3 bases and J by 2 bases, with 8 bases left in between. CDR3 DNA: TGTGCCAGCAGTTATGCGGGAGCTGGAAACACCATATATTTT. Residues: CASSYAGAGNTIYF.

The chain employs TRBV4-2 and TRBJ1-1; TRBD1 matches at 9 bases. Germline V gene sequence: CDR1 LGHNA, CDR2 YNFKEQ. Losses at the gene ends were 5 bases for V and 4 bases for J; bases not matched to a gene: 5. The CDR3 spans 14 residues. The CDR3 DNA follows: TGTGCCAGCAGCACTCCGACAGGGGGCACTGAAGCTTTCTTT. Protein product: CASSTPTGGTEAFF.

This chain connects TRBV5-6 to TRBJ2-7; 9 positions agree with TRBD1. CDR3 size: 16 residues. Germline V gene lookup returns CDR1 SGHDT and CDR2 YYEEEE. Unmatched junction bases numbered 7, after V lost 1 base and J lost 2 bases. The CDR3, as DNA: TGTGCCAGCAGCTTGCCGAGCGGGACAGGGACCTACGAGCAGTACTTC. It encodes CASSLPSGTGTYEQYF. The variable domain in full, with the rest retrieved from reference TRBV5-6 and TRBJ2-7, is DAGVTQSPTHLIKTRGQQVTLRCSPKSGHDTVSWYQQALGQGPQFIFQYYEEEERQRGNFPDRFSGHQFPNYSSELNVNALLLGDSALYLCASSLPSGTGTYEQYFGPGTRLTVT.

The chain combines TRBV7-3 with TRBJ1-1, with a possible D match to TRBD1 (5 bases). This CDR3 is 14 amino acids long. Trimming took off 5 bases at V and 5 bases at J, with 15 bases between the two ends. Germline-derived CDR1 and CDR2 are SGHTA and FQGTGA. The CDR3 reads CASSPQGIGTEAFF. The DNA of the CDR3 is TGTGCCAGCAGCCCCCAGGGAATTGGGACTGAAGCTTTCTTT.

The chain is built from TRBV6-1 and TRBJ2-5; 10 nucleotides match TRBD2. The CDR3 loop spans 14 amino acids. V lost 6 bases to trimming and J lost 0 bases; unmatched junction nucleotides: 1. From germline, CDR1 is MNHNS and CDR2 SASEGT. This chain's CDR3 is CASRTSGYQETQYF. DNA for the CDR3: TGTGCCAGCAGGACTAGCGGGTACCAAGAGACCCAGTACTTC.

This chain connects TRBV6-1 to TRBJ1-5, with unresolved D. Trimming shortened V by 2 bases and J by 4 bases, and 6 bases separated the two germline ends. The germline V gene encodes CDR1 MNHNS and CDR2 SASEGT. The CDR3 totals 13 residues. CDR3 nucleotides: TGTGCCAGCAGTGAACACACAAATCAGCCCCAGCATTTT. It is translated as CASSEHTNQPQHF.

The chain employs TRBV10-3 and TRBJ2-1; D call uncertain. The length of the CDR3 is 13 residues. Between the trimmed V and J ends, which lost 3 bases and 4 bases, there was a span of 7 bases. Germline loops: CDR1 ENHRY, CDR2 SYGVKD. CDR3 residues: CAISDSGYNEQFF. CDR3 DNA sequence: TGTGCCATCAGTGACTCCGGGTACAATGAGCAGTTCTTC.

This clone appeared a single time. This rearrangement joins TRBV19 to TRBJ1-6; weak D call: TRBD1 (5 bases). This CDR3 comprises 15 residues. Trimming left V 7 bases short and J 0 bases short, with 10 bases between. The germline gives CDR1 LNHDA, CDR2 SQIVND (reference sequence). The CDR3 protein is CASKDTSSYNSPLHF. The CDR3 bases are TGTGCCAGTAAGGACACGAGCTCCTATAATTCACCCCTCCACTTT.

The rearrangement joins TRBV7-6 to TRBJ1-5; possibly TRBD1 for D (6 bases). This CDR3 comprises 15 residues. Germline V gene lookup returns CDR1 SGHVS and CDR2 FNYEAQ. V lost 5 bases and J 0 bases, leaving 11 bases between the germline ends. CDR3 coding DNA: TGTGCCAGCAGCCCAGGGGAATTTAGCAATCAGCCCCAGCATTTT. Encoded protein: CASSPGEFSNQPQHF.

The rearrangement links TRBV2 to TRBJ1-5; 7 bases map to TRBD1. The germline V gene has CDR1 SNHLY and CDR2 FYNNEI. CDR3 size: 15 residues. V lost 5 bases and J lost 0; bases outside the gene matches: 4. In DNA form, the CDR3 reads TGTGCCAGCAGTCTGGGACAGTATAGCAATCAGCCCCAGCATTTT. Translated, it gives CASSLGQYSNQPQHF.

V usage is TRBV5-4 and J usage is TRBJ1-2; 8 bases map to TRBD1. V was pared by 7 bases and J by 4 bases, with 12 bases of the junction left unmatched. The CDR3 runs to 15 residues. CDR1 and CDR2 (germline): SGHNT, YYREEE (reference sequence). CDR3 DNA: TGTGCCAGCCTTTCTCCGATGACAGGGGCCTATGGCTACACCTTC. Encoded protein: CASLSPMTGAYGYTF.

The chain has TRBV10-1 and TRBJ2-3, with 7 bases matching TRBD2. CDR3 length: 13 amino acids. With V trimmed by 4 bases and J by 5 bases, 3 bases remained unmatched. Germline V lookup: CDR1 WNHNN, CDR2 SYGVQD (reference sequence). The CDR3 spells CASSGTGGDTQYF. The CDR3, as DNA: TGCGCCAGCAGTGGAACGGGGGGAGATACGCAGTATTTT.

The chain employs TRBV9 and TRBJ2-7; TRBD2 matches at 16 bases. The V and J ends lost 2 bases and 4 bases, in that order; junction bases with no gene match: 3. CDR3 size: 16 residues. From germline, CDR1 is SGDLS and CDR2 YYNGEE. The CDR3 DNA follows: TGTGCCAGCAGCGTGGGGACTAGCGGGGGGGCTTACGAGCAGTACTTC. Its translation is CASSVGTSGGAYEQYF.

The rearrangement links TRBV7-9 to TRBJ2-7; D possibly uses TRBD1 or TRBD2 (6 bases each). Trimming removed 2 bases at V and 7 bases at J, with 15 bases between. CDR1 SEHNR and CDR2 FQNEAQ come from the germline V gene (reference sequence). The CDR3 loop spans 14 amino acids. CDR3 DNA: TGTGCCAGCAGCTTAAACGTGGGGGGCGGGGAGCAGTACTTC. Translated, it gives CASSLNVGGGEQYF.

The V gene is TRBV6-1, the J gene TRBJ2-7; 11 nucleotides agree with TRBD2. The J segment lost 3 bases and the V segment lost 3 bases, leaving 16 bases of the junction unmatched. Germline CDR1 and CDR2: MNHNS and SASEGT. The CDR3 runs 19 residues. The CDR3 here is CASSEGLSGRALGLYEQYF. Written as DNA, the CDR3 is TGTGCCAGCAGTGAGGGCCTTAGCGGGAGGGCCCTGGGACTCTACGAGCAGTACTTC.